What follows are 18 T cell receptor beta chains derived from one specimen sequenced in a study of shared clonotypes between healthy human individuals. The assay was immunoSEQ multiplex PCR, and TCRdb's table has in-frame clones only and misses some. The table shows some 530,000 clones, with more than 65% occurring only once. The sequenced sample was PBMCs. These receptors originate from a woman between 35 and 50 years old in good health. Some clones in this sample may be carry-over from other donors' samples.

This clone is a singleton in its sample. A far larger clone is one base from this, pointing to a likely read error. CDR3 coding DNA: TGTGCCAGCAGCCAAGATCAAGGGGGGCACAATGGGCAGTTCTTC. Its protein is CASSQDQGGHNGQFF. The rearrangement joins TRBV4-2 to TRBJ2-1, with D perhaps matching TRBD1 or TRBD2 (6 bases each). The germline gives CDR1 LGHNA, CDR2 YNFKEQ. The CDR3 is made up of 15 amino acids.

A word on this clone: A far more abundant clone sits one base away, making this likely a read error. V gene TRBV27 combines with J gene TRBJ2-1; D remains ambiguous. The CDR3 extends over 11 amino acids. Germline values: CDR1 MNHEY, CDR2 SMNVEV (reference sequence). The CDR3 DNA is TGTGCCAGCTCCGATTACAATGAGCAGCTCTTC. Translated, it gives CASSDYNEQLF.

This clone was picked up one time. With a far larger clone one base away, a read error is the likely cause. J is TRBJ2-3 and V is TRBV11-2; 8 positions match TRBD2. The CDR3 runs to 18 residues. Germline CDR1 SGHAT, CDR2 FQNNGV. DNA for the CDR3: TGTGCCAGCACCCGTTGGCGGTTAGCGGGACCAGGCACAGGTACGCAGTATTTT. It is translated as CASTRWRLAGPGTGTQYF.

This clone was counted once. The V and J genes are TRBV30 and TRBJ1-1, with D uncertain. The V gene lost 4 bases and the J gene lost 5 bases, with 14 bases spanning the gap. The germline CDR1 and CDR2 sequences are GTSNPN and SVGIG (reference sequence). The CDR3 totals 13 residues. This CDR3 reads CAWTSLGWTEAFF. As DNA, the CDR3 is TGTGCCTGGACCTCCCTGGGGTGGACTGAAGCTTTCTTT.

The chain recombines TRBV7-2 with TRBJ2-7, with a tentative D call TRBD1 (6 bases). Trimming left V 3 bases short and J 4 bases short, with 13 bases between. The germline V gene encodes CDR1 SGHTA and CDR2 FQGNSA. This CDR3 has 14 amino acids. The CDR3 is CASSLDSHLYEQYF. CDR3 DNA: TGTGCCAGCAGCTTGGACAGCCACTTGTACGAGCAGTACTTC.

The CDR3 DNA follows: TGTGCCAGCGGTCAGGACAATCAGCCCCAGCATTTT. Translating gives CASGQDNQPQHF. The chain carries TRBV7-9 and TRBJ1-5, with D unresolved. V lost 8 bases, J lost 3 bases, and 8 bases lay in between. Germline CDR1 is SEHNR and CDR2 is FQNEAQ (reference sequence). The length of the CDR3 is 12 residues.

The chain combines TRBV11-1 with TRBJ2-7; maybe TRBD2 (6 bases). V was cut by 3 bases and J by 3 bases, with 15 bases left in between. CDR1 and CDR2 (germline): SGHAT, FQDESV (reference sequence). This CDR3 region has 15 residues. CDR3 in DNA: TGTGCCAGCAGCTTGGTTGGGGGGACCGTCTACGAGCAGTACTTC. Amino acid sequence: CASSLVGGTVYEQYF.

Concerning this clone itself: A far larger clone is a single base away, which makes a read error likely. The chain uses TRBV11-3 and TRBJ2-5; either TRBD1 or TRBD2 may fit D (6 bases each). Germline CDR1 is SGHNT and CDR2 is YENEEA. CDR3 length equals 15 residues. The CDR3, as DNA: TGTGCCAGCAGCCAAGGGGGGCGGTACCAAGAGCCCCAGTACTTC. It encodes CASSQGGRYQEPQYF.

The V gene is TRBV7-3, the J gene TRBJ2-1; possibly TRBD1 or TRBD2 for D (5 bases each). This CDR3 is built from 13 residues. V was clipped by 8 bases and J by 5 bases, with 13 bases between them. Germline assignment: CDR1 SGHTA and CDR2 FQGTGA. CDR3 DNA sequence: TGTGCCAGCTCAGCTAGCAGGGACAATGAGCAGTTCTTC. Amino acids: CASSASRDNEQFF.

The V gene is TRBV7-8, the J gene TRBJ2-7, with D possibly TRBD1 on 5 matching bases. Germline CDR1 reads SGHVS; CDR2 reads FQNEAQ. Trimming stripped 1 base from V and 3 bases from J, with 10 bases between. The CDR3 spans 14 residues. The CDR3 bases are TGTGCCAGCAGCTTAGGTCCAGGGAACTACGAGCAGTACTTC. As protein: CASSLGPGNYEQYF.

This chain joins TRBV11-2 and TRBJ2-7; tentatively, D is TRBD2 (7 bases). Germline assignment: CDR1 SGHAT and CDR2 FQNNGV. Trimming took off 3 bases at V and 6 bases at J, with 9 bases between the two ends. This CDR3 has 12 residues. The CDR3 sequence is CASSLGGGEQYF. The CDR3 DNA reads as TGTGCCAGCAGCTTGGGAGGGGGCGAGCAGTACTTC.

The gene calls are TRBV4-1 and TRBJ2-1; no definite D call. CDR3 length: 17 residues. Germline V gene sequence: CDR1 MGHRA, CDR2 YSYEKL. The ends were cut back, 4 bases at V and 0 bases at J, with 16 bases in the middle. CDR3 loop: CASSLFPVGYSYNEQFF. Written as DNA, the CDR3 is TGCGCCAGCAGCCTCTTCCCTGTGGGGTACTCCTACAATGAGCAGTTCTTC.

This clone was seen only a few times. A read error likely explains this, since a far larger clone differs by one base. V usage is TRBV6-6 and J usage is TRBJ1-2; D is uncertain. The CDR3 length is 13 residues. Germline V gene lookup returns CDR1 MNHNY and CDR2 SVGAGI (reference sequence). In nucleotides, the CDR3 is TGTGCCAGCAGTTCTTCCCCTAACTATGGCCACACCTTC. Its translation: CASSSSPNYGHTF.

The rearrangement uses TRBV7-9 and TRBJ2-5, with D possibly TRBD2 on 6 matching bases. V was shortened by 5 bases and J by 4 bases, with 8 bases between the two germline ends. Germline values: CDR1 SEHNR, CDR2 FQNEAQ (reference sequence). This CDR3 has 12 residues. CDR3 region: CASSGGLETQYF. The CDR3 coding sequence is TGTGCCAGCAGCGGAGGGCTAGAGACCCAGTACTTC.

As concerns this clone: The sample carries other DNA sequences with the same CDR3. The chain is built from TRBV11-3 and TRBJ1-1, with unresolved D. V was pared by 5 bases and J by 0 bases, with 7 bases between. The CDR3 loop spans 13 amino acids. Germline V gives CDR1 SGHNT, CDR2 YENEEA. In DNA form, the CDR3 reads TGTGCCAGCAGCCCTACTGTGAACACTGAAGCTTTCTTT. It encodes CASSPTVNTEAFF.

The chain uses TRBV7-2 and TRBJ2-5; D uncertain. The CDR3 length is 16 residues. V lost 1 base and J lost 0, with 12 bases in between. In germline, CDR1 is SGHTA, CDR2 FQGNSA. The CDR3 loop is CASSLVEMDNQETQYF. As DNA, the CDR3 is TGTGCCAGCAGCTTAGTGGAGATGGATAACCAAGAGACCCAGTACTTC.

The CDR3 protein is CASMAGSGRPYEQYF. In DNA form, the CDR3 reads TGTGCCAGTATGGCAGGGAGCGGGAGACCCTACGAGCAGTACTTC. The V gene is TRBV19, the J gene TRBJ2-7; 8 bases match TRBD2. Germline-derived CDR1 and CDR2 are LNHDA and SQIVND (reference sequence). J lost 2 bases, V lost 7 bases, and 10 bases had no gene match. This CDR3 has 15 residues.

On this clone: In the same sample, other DNA sequences code for this CDR3. This rearrangement joins TRBV5-1 to TRBJ2-6, with 7 bases aligning to TRBD1. V lost 0 bases, J lost 4 bases, and 1 base stayed unmatched. Per the germline V gene, CDR1 is SGHRS and CDR2 is YFSETQ. This CDR3 is built from 15 residues. For the CDR3, the DNA is TGCGCCAGCAGCTTGGAGGGGGCAGGGGCCAACGTCCTGACTTTC. It is translated as CASSLEGAGANVLTF.